The entry that follows covers one TCR beta chain sequence. The antigen it recognizes is unknown. Base qualities are not at hand, and no much larger clone is one base apart. The data originate from a study of blood T cell repertoires in COVID-19 (dated by TCRdb to 2019 to 2021). With respect to the entire study: Samples covering the acute and convalescent phases of COVID-19 were provided by collaborators in the United States, Italy and Spain. The material from the prospective study consisted of cDNA or gDNA derived from T cells, B-cell-depleted T cells, or PBMCs. The dataset comprised deeply sampled blood TCRbeta repertoires from subjects exposed to, actively infected with, or recovered from COVID-19. The repertoires were released in a freely available public database meant as a resource for research on the immune response to SARS-CoV-2. The samples were drawn from two sources: the first 160 participants of the ongoing ImmuneRACE study, and 1,254 subjects contributed by 6 global collaborators. A de-identified subject ID, COVID-19 status, age in years and sex were almost always included in the sample metadata. Where available, HLA class I and class II types were taken from metadata supplied by the sample provider and were not determined by assay-based typing.

A distance of 14 bases separates the germline ends of V and J, which lose 7 bases and 5 bases respectively. From the cysteine through the phenylalanine, the CDR3 covers 13 amino acids. Of the read, only the CDR3 DNA is kept; its 39 bases are in frame from base 1. The germline V gene yields KGHDR for CDR1 and SFDVKD for CDR2. The immunoSEQ Assay, a bias-controlled multiplex PCR, was used to amplify TCRbeta CDR3 regions from genomic DNA. In the paper's pipeline: The number of nucleated cells in each sample was estimated from the amplification of reference gene primers within the assay. To quantify the absolute abundance of each unique TCRbeta CDR3 rearrangement, sequence reads were collapsed and filtered. For each sample, productive Simpson clonality was calculated as the square root of Simpson's diversity index across productive rearrangements. TCRdb limited this immuneACCESS table to in-frame rearrangements with V and J called. A share of clones is missing; checked studies link under half to unresolved V genes, and the rest is unexplained. The DNA gave D and trimming, while V, J and clone size come from that table. Recorded for this sample are some 170,000 clones; about 83% of them occurred a single time. Jointly, the top ten make up around 12% of the sample.

Overall results and qualifications from the work: The amount of clinical and demographic metadata varied by source and participant and was provided uncurated.

In Seattle, one collaborating source enrolled patients while the infection was active and tracked those patients longitudinally over the course of disease. Collaborating institutions collected whole blood in K2EDTA tubes following their own protocols. For TCRbeta analysis, collaborators shipped samples as frozen whole blood, isolated PBMCs, or DNA extracted from either of those sample types. Sequenced sample: peripheral blood. The V and J genes are TRBV24-1 and TRBJ2-7; no D gene is confidently identified. The sequence was obtained from a woman in her 70s with COVID-19, enrolled during active disease. The nucleotide sequence is given as TGTGCCACCAGCGGGTTCCCGACGGACGAGCAGTACTTC. Translated, this gives CATSGFPTDEQYF.